A selection of T cell receptor beta chains follows, all from one sample in a study of Graves' ophthalmopathy and Graves' hyperthyroidism. TCRdb ran MiXCR on the multiplex PCR reads and lists one entry per CDR3 protein. This sample has roughly 1.1 million distinct CDR3 sequences, with less than 45% found just once. The source material was peripheral blood or thyroid tissue (not recorded which). These TCRs come from an adult man with Graves' hyperthyroidism. Both conserved end residues are part of each CDR3. The order of the fields is V gene, J gene, CDR3 length, clone size, D gene, CDR3 DNA, CDR3 protein. D genes are given only for firm matches. Rows give clone size only sometimes, using once, few, many, or a class for an expanded clone.

V: TRBV5-1
J: TRBJ1-2
length: 13
size: few
D: .
DNA: TGCGCCAGCAGCCAGGATCCCAATGGGGGCTACACCTTC
CDR3: CASSQDPNGGYTF

V: TRBV5-1
J: TRBJ2-7
length: 14
size: .
D: TRBD1
DNA: TGCGCCAGCGCGCCCCGGGACAGATACTACGAGCAGTACTTC
CDR3: CASAPRDRYYEQYF

V: TRBV18
J: TRBJ2-2
length: 16
size: .
D: .
DNA: TGTGCCACCTCACCACCAGGGTTCGCGAACACCGAGGAGCTGTTTTTT
CDR3: CATSPPGFANTEELFF

V: TRBV15
J: TRBJ1-1
length: 14
size: many
D: .
DNA: TGTGCCACCAGCAGAGATCGGGGGTGGACTGAAGCTTTCTTT
CDR3: CATSRDRGWTEAFF

V: TRBV19
J: TRBJ2-7
length: 15
size: many
D: .
DNA: TGTGCCAGTAGTACCGGGACGCAGCCCTCCTACGAGCAGTACTTC
CDR3: CASSTGTQPSYEQYF

V: TRBV9
J: TRBJ2-7
length: 16
size: .
D: TRBD1
DNA: TGTGCCAGCAGCGTTGACCACAGGGGGCGAACCTACGAGCAGTACTTC
CDR3: CASSVDHRGRTYEQYF

V: TRBV10-3
J: TRBJ2-5
length: 12
size: .
D: .
DNA: TGTGCCATCAGGGGGGTCGGTGAGACCCAGTACTTC
CDR3: CAIRGVGETQYF

V: TRBV3-1
J: TRBJ2-7
length: 17
size: many
D: TRBD2
DNA: TGTGCCAGCAGCCAAGTGCCCCCTGGCGGGAGAACCCACGAGCAGTACTTC
CDR3: CASSQVPPGGRTHEQYF

V: TRBV9
J: TRBJ1-2
length: 13
size: .
D: .
DNA: TGTGCCAGCAGCGTAGAACCAGTCTATGGCTACACCTTC
CDR3: CASSVEPVYGYTF

V: TRBV10-3
J: TRBJ1-6
length: 15
size: many
D: .
DNA: TGTGCCATCAGTGAAGGCAGCCCCAGGGATTCACCCCTCCACTTT
CDR3: CAISEGSPRDSPLHF

V: TRBV20-1
J: TRBJ2-5
length: 15
size: .
D: TRBD2
DNA: TGCAGTGCTATGGAACTAGCGAGAGTCTCGGAGACCCAGTACTTC
CDR3: CSAMELARVSETQYF

V: TRBV20-1
J: TRBJ2-3
length: 13
size: once
D: .
DNA: TGCAGTGCCCGAGATCCAGGGAGAGATACGCAGTATTTT
CDR3: CSARDPGRDTQYF

V: TRBV5-5
J: TRBJ1-1
length: 15
size: many
D: .
DNA: TGTGCCAGCAGCTTGCTGCCGTCAGGTAACACTGAAGCTTTCTTT
CDR3: CASSLLPSGNTEAFF

V: TRBV7-2
J: TRBJ1-1
length: 15
size: .
D: .
DNA: TGTGCCAGCAGCTTCCCGATTGGAGGTGGCACTGAAGCTTTCTTT
CDR3: CASSFPIGGGTEAFF

V: TRBV10-3
J: TRBJ1-2
length: 13
size: few
D: .
DNA: TGTGCCATCACCCAGGTTTTAAACTATGGCTACACCTTC
CDR3: CAITQVLNYGYTF

V: TRBV24-1
J: TRBJ1-1
length: 16
size: many
D: TRBD1
DNA: TGTGCCACCAGTGATTTACCCGGACAGGAAAACACTGAAGCTTTCTTT
CDR3: CATSDLPGQENTEAFF

V: TRBV28
J: TRBJ2-7
length: 13
size: few
D: .
DNA: TGTGCCAGCAGTCTATACAGGACCTACGAGCAGTACTTC
CDR3: CASSLYRTYEQYF

V: TRBV7-2
J: TRBJ2-5
length: 14
size: .
D: .
DNA: TGTGCCAGCAGCTTCGGACGGAGCCAAGAGACCCAGTACTTC
CDR3: CASSFGRSQETQYF

V: TRBV7-9
J: TRBJ2-7
length: 17
size: few
D: .
DNA: TGCGCCAGCAGCCAAGATCAGGCGCGGGGGCTACCTTACGAGCAGTACTTC
CDR3: CASSQDQARGLPYEQYF

V: TRBV10-2
J: TRBJ1-5
length: 14
size: many
D: .
DNA: TGCGCCAGCAATTCGGGACGGTGGAATCAGCCCCAGCATTTT
CDR3: CASNSGRWNQPQHF

V: TRBV19
J: TRBJ2-5
length: 14
size: .
D: .
DNA: TGTGCCAGTAGTCCTAGTGTCTCATCGGAGACCCAGTACTTC
CDR3: CASSPSVSSETQYF

V: TRBV7-8
J: TRBJ1-5
length: 17
size: .
D: .
DNA: TGTGCCAGCAGCCCACCGGGGCAGGGGAGCGCCAATCAGCCCCAGCATTTT
CDR3: CASSPPGQGSANQPQHF

V: TRBV5-8
J: TRBJ2-5
length: 15
size: many
D: TRBD1
DNA: TGTGCCAGCAGCCTAGGGACAGGCGCCTCCGGGACCCAGTACTTC
CDR3: CASSLGTGASGTQYF

V: TRBV7-9
J: TRBJ2-5
length: 14
size: .
D: .
DNA: TGTGCCAGCAGCTTCAATAGCGGTGGGGAGACCCAGTACTTC
CDR3: CASSFNSGGETQYF

V: TRBV10-2
J: TRBJ1-1
length: 14
size: .
D: .
DNA: TGCGCCAGCAGTGAGTCCTGCATGAACACTGAAGCTTTCTTT
CDR3: CASSESCMNTEAFF

V: TRBV10-3
J: TRBJ1-5
length: 14
size: many
D: .
DNA: TGTGCCATCAGTGAAATGGGGGGAACACAGCCCCAGCATTTT
CDR3: CAISEMGGTQPQHF

V: TRBV27
J: TRBJ2-2
length: 13
size: .
D: .
DNA: TGTGCCAGCAGTTTTGATGGGCGCGGGGAGCTGTTTTTT
CDR3: CASSFDGRGELFF

V: TRBV29-1
J: TRBJ2-5
length: 13
size: .
D: TRBD2
DNA: TGCAGCGACCCACTAGCGGGGGACGAGACCCAGTACTTC
CDR3: CSDPLAGDETQYF

V: TRBV7-3
J: TRBJ2-5
length: 13
size: many
D: .
DNA: TGTGCCAGCAGCGGTGGGGCCGAGGAGACCCAGTACTTC
CDR3: CASSGGAEETQYF

V: TRBV30
J: TRBJ1-2
length: 12
size: few
D: TRBD1
DNA: TGTGCCTGGGCCCGGACAGGGAAAGGCTACACCTTC
CDR3: CAWARTGKGYTF

V: TRBV25-1
J: TRBJ1-2
length: 14
size: once
D: .
DNA: TGTGCCACCAACCAGGCTCCTATACCGGGTGGCTACACCTTC
CDR3: CATNQAPIPGGYTF

V: TRBV18
J: TRBJ1-2
length: 14
size: .
D: .
DNA: TGTGCCAGCTCACCAAACCCGCCCGTCTATGGCTACACCTTC
CDR3: CASSPNPPVYGYTF

V: TRBV5-1
J: TRBJ2-7
length: 16
size: .
D: TRBD1
DNA: TGCGCCAGCAGCCCGACAGGGGAACTCTTGTGGTACGAGCAGTACTTC
CDR3: CASSPTGELLWYEQYF

V: TRBV6-5
J: TRBJ2-7
length: 15
size: many
D: .
DNA: TGTGCCAGCAGTTCCGACCAGGGGTATACCTACGAGCAGTACTTC
CDR3: CASSSDQGYTYEQYF